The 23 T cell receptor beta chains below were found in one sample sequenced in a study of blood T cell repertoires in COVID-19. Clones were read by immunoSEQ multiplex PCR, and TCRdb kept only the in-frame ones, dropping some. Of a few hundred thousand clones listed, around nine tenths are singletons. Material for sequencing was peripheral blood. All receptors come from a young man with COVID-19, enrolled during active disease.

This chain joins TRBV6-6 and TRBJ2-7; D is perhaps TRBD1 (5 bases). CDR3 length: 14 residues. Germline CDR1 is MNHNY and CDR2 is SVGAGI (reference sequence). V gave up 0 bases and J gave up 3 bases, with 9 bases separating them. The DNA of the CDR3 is TGTGCCAGCAGTTACTCCCAGGGTGGCTACGAGCAGTACTTC. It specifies CASSYSQGGYEQYF.

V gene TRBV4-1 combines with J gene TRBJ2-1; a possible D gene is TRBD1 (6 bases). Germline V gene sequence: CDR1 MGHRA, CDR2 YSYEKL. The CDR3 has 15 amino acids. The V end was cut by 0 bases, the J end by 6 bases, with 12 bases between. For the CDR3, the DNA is TGCGCCAGCAGCCAAGACGTGGACAGACCCAATGAGCAGTTCTTC. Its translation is CASSQDVDRPNEQFF.

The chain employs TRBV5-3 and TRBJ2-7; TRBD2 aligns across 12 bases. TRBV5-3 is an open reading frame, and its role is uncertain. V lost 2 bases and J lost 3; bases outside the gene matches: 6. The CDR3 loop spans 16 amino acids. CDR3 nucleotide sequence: TGTGCCAGAAGCTTCCCACTAGCGGGAGGTCTCTACGAGCAGTACTTC. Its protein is CARSFPLAGGLYEQYF.

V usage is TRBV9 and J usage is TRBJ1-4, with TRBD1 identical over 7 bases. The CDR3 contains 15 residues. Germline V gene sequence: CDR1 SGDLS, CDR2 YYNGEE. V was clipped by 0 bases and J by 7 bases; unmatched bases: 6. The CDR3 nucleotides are TGTGCCAGCAGCGTAGGTACAGGGGAGGTTGAAAAACTGTTTTTT. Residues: CASSVGTGEVEKLFF.

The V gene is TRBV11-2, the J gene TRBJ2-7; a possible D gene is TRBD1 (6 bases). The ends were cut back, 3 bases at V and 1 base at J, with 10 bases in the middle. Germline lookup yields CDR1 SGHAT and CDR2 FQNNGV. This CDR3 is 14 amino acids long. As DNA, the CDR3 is TGTGCCAGCAGCTTCACAGGGAGTTCCTACGAGCAGTACTTC. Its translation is CASSFTGSSYEQYF.

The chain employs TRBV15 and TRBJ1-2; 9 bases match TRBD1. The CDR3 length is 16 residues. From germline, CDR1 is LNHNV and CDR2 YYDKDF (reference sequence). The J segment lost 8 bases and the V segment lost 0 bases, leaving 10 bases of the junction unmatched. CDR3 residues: CATSRDFPGQGSGYTF. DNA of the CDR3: TGTGCCACCAGCAGAGACTTTCCGGGACAGGGATCGGGCTACACCTTC.

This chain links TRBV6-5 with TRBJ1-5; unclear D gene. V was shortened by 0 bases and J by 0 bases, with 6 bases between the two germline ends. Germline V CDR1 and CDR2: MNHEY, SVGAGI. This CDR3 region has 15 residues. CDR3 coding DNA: TGTGCCAGCAGTTACTCGACACCTAGCAATCAGCCCCAGCATTTT. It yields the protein CASSYSTPSNQPQHF.

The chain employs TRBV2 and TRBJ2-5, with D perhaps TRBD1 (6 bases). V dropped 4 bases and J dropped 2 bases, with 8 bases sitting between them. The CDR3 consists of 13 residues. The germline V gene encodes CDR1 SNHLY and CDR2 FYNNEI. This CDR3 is CASSGTVQETQYF. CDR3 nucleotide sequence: TGTGCCAGCAGTGGGACAGTTCAAGAGACCCAGTACTTC. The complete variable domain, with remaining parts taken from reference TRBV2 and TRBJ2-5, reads EPEVTQTPSHQVTQMGQEVILRCVPISNHLYFYWYRQILGQKVEFLVSFYNNEISEKSEIFDDQFSVERPDGSNFTLKIRSTKLEDSAMYFCASSGTVQETQYFGPGTRLLVL.

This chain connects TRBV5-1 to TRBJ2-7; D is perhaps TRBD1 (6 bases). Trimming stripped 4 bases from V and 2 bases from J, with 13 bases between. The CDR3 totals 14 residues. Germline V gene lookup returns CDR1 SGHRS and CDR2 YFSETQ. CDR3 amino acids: CASSVTGGTYEQYF. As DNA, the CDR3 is TGCGCCAGCAGCGTGACAGGAGGTACCTACGAGCAGTACTTC.

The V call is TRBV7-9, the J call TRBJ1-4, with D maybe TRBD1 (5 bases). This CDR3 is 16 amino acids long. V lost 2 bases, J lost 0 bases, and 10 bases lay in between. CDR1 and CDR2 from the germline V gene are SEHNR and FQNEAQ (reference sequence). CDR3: CASSLFVTATNEKLFF. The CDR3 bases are TGTGCCAGCAGCTTATTCGTGACAGCAACTAATGAAAAACTGTTTTTT.

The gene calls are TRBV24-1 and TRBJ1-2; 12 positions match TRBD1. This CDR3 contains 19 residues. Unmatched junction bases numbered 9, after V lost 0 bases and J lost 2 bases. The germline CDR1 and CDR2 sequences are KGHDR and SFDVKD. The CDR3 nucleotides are TGTGCCACCAGTGATTTGACTATGGGACAGGGGGCTTGGAACTATGGCTACACCTTC. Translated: CATSDLTMGQGAWNYGYTF.

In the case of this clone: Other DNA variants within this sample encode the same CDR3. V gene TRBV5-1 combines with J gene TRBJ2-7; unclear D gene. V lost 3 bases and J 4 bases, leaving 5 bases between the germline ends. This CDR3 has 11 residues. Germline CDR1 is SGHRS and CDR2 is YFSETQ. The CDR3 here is CASSSSYEQYF. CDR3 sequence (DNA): TGCGCCAGCAGCTCCAGTTACGAGCAGTACTTC.

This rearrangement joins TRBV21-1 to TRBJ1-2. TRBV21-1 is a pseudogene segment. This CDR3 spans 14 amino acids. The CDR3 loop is CASTPVGGNYGYTF. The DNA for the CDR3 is TGTGCCAGCACCCCAGTCGGGGGGAACTATGGCTACACCTTC.

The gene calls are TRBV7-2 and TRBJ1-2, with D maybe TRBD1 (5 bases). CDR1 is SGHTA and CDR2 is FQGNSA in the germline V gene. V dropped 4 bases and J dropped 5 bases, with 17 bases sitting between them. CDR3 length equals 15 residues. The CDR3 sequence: CASSSYGGRPYGYTF. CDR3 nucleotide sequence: TGTGCCAGCAGCTCTTATGGGGGGAGGCCTTATGGCTACACCTTC.

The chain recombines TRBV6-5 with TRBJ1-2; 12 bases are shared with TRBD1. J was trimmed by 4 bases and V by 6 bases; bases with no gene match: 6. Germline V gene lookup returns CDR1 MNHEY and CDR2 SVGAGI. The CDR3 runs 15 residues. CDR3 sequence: CASRPGDRGLYGYTF. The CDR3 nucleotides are TGTGCCAGCAGGCCGGGGGACAGGGGGCTCTATGGCTACACCTTC.

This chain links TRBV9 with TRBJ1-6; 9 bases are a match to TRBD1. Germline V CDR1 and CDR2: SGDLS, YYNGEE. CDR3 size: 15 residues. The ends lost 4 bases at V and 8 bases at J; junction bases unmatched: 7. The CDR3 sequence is CASSPRQGVDSPLHF. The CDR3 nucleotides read TGTGCCAGCAGCCCCCGACAGGGGGTAGATTCACCCCTCCACTTT.

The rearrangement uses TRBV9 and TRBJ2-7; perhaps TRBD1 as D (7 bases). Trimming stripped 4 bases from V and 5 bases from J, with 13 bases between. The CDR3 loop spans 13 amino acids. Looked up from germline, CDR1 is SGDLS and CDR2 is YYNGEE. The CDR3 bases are TGTGCCAGCAGCCAGGGGGGACAGAACGAGCAGTACTTC. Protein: CASSQGGQNEQYF.

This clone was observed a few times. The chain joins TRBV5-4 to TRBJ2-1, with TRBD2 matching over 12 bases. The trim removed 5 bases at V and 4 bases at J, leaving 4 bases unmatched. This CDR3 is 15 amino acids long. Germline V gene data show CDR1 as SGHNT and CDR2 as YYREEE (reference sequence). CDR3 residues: CASRDLAGGYNEQFF. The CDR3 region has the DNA TGTGCCAGCAGGGACCTAGCGGGGGGGTACAATGAGCAGTTCTTC.

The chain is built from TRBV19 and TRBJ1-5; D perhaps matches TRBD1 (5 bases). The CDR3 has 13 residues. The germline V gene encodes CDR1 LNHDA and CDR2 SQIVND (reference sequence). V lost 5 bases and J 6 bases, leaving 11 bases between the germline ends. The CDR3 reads CASSFDSFQPQHF. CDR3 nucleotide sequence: TGTGCCAGTAGTTTCGACAGTTTTCAGCCCCAGCATTTT.

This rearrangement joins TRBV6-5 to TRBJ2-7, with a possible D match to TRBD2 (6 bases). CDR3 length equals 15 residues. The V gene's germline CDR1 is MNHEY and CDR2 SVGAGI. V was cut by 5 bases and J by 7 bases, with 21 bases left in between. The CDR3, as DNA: TGTGCCAGCAGTCGCACGGGGGAGGATGGGCGTGAGCAGTACTTC. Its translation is CASSRTGEDGREQYF.

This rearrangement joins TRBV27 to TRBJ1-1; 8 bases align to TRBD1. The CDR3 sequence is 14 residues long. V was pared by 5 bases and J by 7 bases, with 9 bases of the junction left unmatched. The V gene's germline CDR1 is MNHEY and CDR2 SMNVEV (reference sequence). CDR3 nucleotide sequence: TGTGCCAGCAGTAGGACAGGGATAAGTAGTGAAGCTTTCTTT. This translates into CASSRTGISSEAFF.

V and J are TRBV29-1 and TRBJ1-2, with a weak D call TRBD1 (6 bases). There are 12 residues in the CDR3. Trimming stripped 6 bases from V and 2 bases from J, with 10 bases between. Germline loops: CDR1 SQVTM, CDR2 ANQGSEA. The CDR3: CSVATGNYGYTF. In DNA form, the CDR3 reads TGCAGCGTAGCTACAGGGAACTATGGCTACACCTTC.

CDR3 protein: CASSQEGLNTGELFF. As DNA, the CDR3 is TGTGCCAGCAGCCAAGAGGGCCTGAACACCGGGGAGCTGTTTTTT. This chain joins TRBV3-1 (or the pseudogene TRBV3-2) and TRBJ2-2; D is uncertain. V was trimmed by 0 bases and J by 1 base, leaving 6 bases between them. This CDR3 region has 15 residues. CDR1 and CDR2 (germline): LGHDT, YNNKEL (reference sequence).